This T cell receptor (beta chain) comes out of a study of blood T cells in healthy people across ages. Study-wide results and caveats: The unsorted PBMCs prevented any conclusive comparison of naive versus antigen-experienced cells.

Alongside a J-beta primer mix, a sample-barcoded 5' primer served in a second PCR lasting about 7 to 12 cycles. TCRdb re-analysed the 5' RACE reads in MiXCR, keeping a single row per CDR3 protein. The top ten hold roughly 23% of the sample, which has fewer than 2 million distinct CDR3 sequences, around 42% seen once. Worth noting for this clonotype: Its antigen is unidentified.

This CDR3 contains 13 residues. V was trimmed by 3 bases and J by 2 bases, leaving 10 bases between them. Germline V gene lookup returns CDR1 SQVTM and CDR2 ANQGSEA. PBMCs, at least 6 million per sample, were isolated. The sequence was collected from a human donor in good health. The sequenced sample consisted of blood. The genes are TRBV29-1 and TRBJ1-1; D is ambiguous. CDR3 sequence: CSVEEVSNTEAFF. Here the CDR3 DNA reads TGCAGCGTTGAGGAGGTTTCAAACACTGAAGCTTTCTTT.